This is a list of T cell receptor beta chains from one sample in a study of regulatory T cells in long-lasting Graves disease. From the multiplex PCR reads, TCRdb called clonotypes with MiXCR, one entry per CDR3 protein. The top ten clones hold approximately 19% of a sample with some 370,000 distinct CDR3 sequences, roughly 12% of them seen once. A further study also used this sample, focusing on T cells in Graves' hyperthyroidism and ophthalmopathy.

The sequenced sample was peripheral blood mononuclear cells (PBMCs), obtained at new diagnosis, from a patient treated with antithyroid drugs. These receptors were obtained from a woman under 30 with Graves disease. The CDR3 runs from the conserved cysteine through the conserved F or W. The order of the fields is J gene, D gene, V gene, clone size, CDR3 protein, CDR3 DNA. The D gene is left open where the match is weak. Clone size is shown for a subset of rows, as once, few, many or a class of expanded clone.

TRBJ1-1	TRBD1	TRBV9	many	CASSLQGATEAFF	TGTGCCAGCAGCTTGCAGGGGGCCACTGAAGCTTTCTTT
TRBJ2-1	.	TRBV7-3	.	CASTLEVNRGEQFF	TGTGCCAGCACCCTAGAGGTAAATCGGGGTGAGCAGTTCTTC
TRBJ2-1	.	TRBV18	many	CASSSPGHPYYNEQFF	TGTGCCAGCTCATCACCGGGACATCCCTACTACAATGAGCAGTTCTTC
TRBJ1-1	.	TRBV6-1	many	CASSLTPQFARPASRGNTEAFF	TGTGCCAGCAGCCTTACCCCTCAGTTCGCAAGGCCCGCTTCCCGCGGGAACACTGAAGCTTTCTTT
TRBJ2-1	.	TRBV19	few	CASSVLGGPYNEQFF	TGTGCCAGTAGTGTCCTCGGGGGACCCTACAATGAGCAGTTCTTC
TRBJ2-6	TRBD2	TRBV7-6	.	CASRSGTKSGANVLTF	TGTGCCAGCCGTTCCGGGACTAAGTCTGGGGCCAACGTCCTGACTTTC
TRBJ1-4	.	TRBV15	many	CATSSGGLGEKLFF	TGTGCCACCAGCAGCGGGGGTCTGGGTGAAAAACTGTTTTTT
TRBJ2-7	.	TRBV20-1	many	CSAYRQGYPYEQYF	TGCAGTGCGTACCGCCAGGGCTATCCCTACGAGCAGTACTTC
TRBJ1-4	.	TRBV4-1	.	CASTAGPEEEKLFF	TGCGCCAGCACCGCGGGCCCGGAGGAGGAAAAACTGTTTTTT
TRBJ1-2	.	TRBV7-9	.	CASSLEETANGYTF	TGTGCCAGCAGCTTAGAGGAGACGGCCAATGGCTACACCTTC
TRBJ2-3	TRBD2	TRBV2	many	CASIFSGGTYTDTQYF	TGTGCCAGCATCTTCAGCGGGGGGACCTACACAGATACGCAGTATTTT
TRBJ1-1	.	TRBV28	many	CASSFRLDPMNTEAFF	TGTGCCAGCAGTTTCCGACTCGACCCAATGAACACTGAAGCTTTCTTT
TRBJ1-5	TRBD1	TRBV18	few	CASSARRQGQGDQPQHF	TGTGCCAGCTCAGCCCGGCGACAGGGTCAGGGGGATCAGCCCCAGCATTTT
TRBJ2-2	TRBD1	TRBV27	many	CASSLFTGGTGELFF	TGTGCCAGCAGTTTATTTACAGGGGGGACCGGGGAGCTGTTTTTT
TRBJ1-1	TRBD1	TRBV5-4	many	CASRSNRGGSTEAFF	TGTGCCAGCAGGTCCAACAGGGGTGGGAGCACTGAAGCTTTCTTT
TRBJ1-6	.	TRBV25-1	.	CASSVTENNSPLHF	TGTGCCAGCAGTGTGACCGAGAATAATTCACCCCTCCACTTT
TRBJ2-5	.	TRBV7-3	.	CASSSGHTETQYF	TGTGCCAGCAGCTCCGGGCATACGGAGACCCAGTACTTC
TRBJ2-1	.	TRBV2	.	CASRISVSYNEQFF	TGTGCCAGCCGTATCTCTGTCTCCTACAATGAGCAGTTCTTC
TRBJ1-2	.	TRBV7-9	.	CASSLDRETDLNYGYTF	TGTGCCAGCAGCTTAGACAGGGAGACGGATTTAAACTATGGCTACACCTTC
TRBJ1-1	.	TRBV27	many	CASSPLVGGAEAFF	TGTGCCAGCAGTCCTTTAGTCGGGGGGGCTGAAGCTTTCTTT
TRBJ2-3	.	TRBV7-9	few	CASSPFRGDTQYF	TGTGCCAGCAGCCCTTTCCGGGGAGATACGCAGTATTTT
TRBJ2-7	TRBD2	TRBV7-2	few	CASSPLAGDSYEQYF	TGTGCCAGCAGCCCCCTAGCGGGAGATTCCTACGAGCAGTACTTC
TRBJ2-7	.	TRBV9	few	CASSPRSAGLLEQYF	TGTGCCAGCAGCCCACGCTCGGCAGGCTTGCTCGAGCAGTACTTC
TRBJ1-1	.	TRBV4-2	many	CASSQDLVEAFF	TGTGCCAGCAGCCAAGATCTAGTAGAAGCTTTCTTT
TRBJ2-1	TRBD2	TRBV4-3	few	CASSERTSGRPYNEQFF	TGCGCCAGCAGCGAGAGAACTAGCGGGAGGCCCTACAATGAGCAGTTCTTC
TRBJ1-5	.	TRBV28	.	CASSFSDTQHF	TGTGCCAGCAGTTTCTCAGATACGCAGCATTTT
TRBJ1-1	.	TRBV6-2/TRBV6-3	.	CASSYLVGGIGAFF	TGTGCCAGCAGTTACTTAGTCGGAGGCATTGGAGCTTTCTTT
TRBJ2-1	.	TRBV6-2/TRBV6-3	.	CASSPFGPVLYNEQFF	TGTGCCAGCAGCCCTTTTGGGCCGGTTCTCTACAATGAGCAGTTCTTC
TRBJ2-3	TRBD1	TRBV6-1	many	CASSIHRDRGSHTQYF	TGTGCCAGCAGCATTCACCGGGACAGGGGCTCGCATACGCAGTATTTT
TRBJ2-5	.	TRBV12-3/TRBV12-4	few	CASSLYRETQYF	TGTGCCAGCAGTTTGTATAGGGAGACCCAGTACTTC
TRBJ1-1	.	TRBV29-1	many	CSAYRVQTEAFF	TGCAGCGCATACAGGGTTCAGACTGAAGCTTTCTTT
TRBJ2-1	.	TRBV6-4	.	CASRREGGAYNEQFF	TGTGCCAGCAGACGAGAGGGGGGCGCCTACAATGAGCAGTTCTTC
TRBJ1-5	.	TRBV2	many	CASSEALRLSNQPQHF	TGTGCCAGCAGTGAAGCGCTGAGATTAAGCAATCAGCCCCAGCATTTT
TRBJ2-1	.	TRBV6-2/TRBV6-3	many	CASSYSDYYNEQFF	TGTGCCAGCAGTTACTCCGACTACTACAATGAGCAGTTCTTC
TRBJ2-7	TRBD1	TRBV7-3	many	CASSLRGGTGVYEQYF	TGTGCCAGCAGCCTCCGGGGAGGGACAGGGGTATACGAGCAGTACTTC
TRBJ2-1	TRBD1	TRBV12-5	.	CASGFLDRSYNEQFF	TGTGCTAGTGGTTTCCTGGACAGGTCCTACAATGAGCAGTTCTTC
TRBJ1-5	.	TRBV27	many	CASSLGRGNGNQPQHF	TGTGCCAGCAGTTTAGGTAGGGGGAACGGCAATCAGCCCCAGCATTTT
TRBJ1-1	TRBD1	TRBV12-3/TRBV12-4	many	CASIVGQGNTEAFF	TGTGCCAGCATTGTAGGACAGGGGAACACTGAAGCTTTCTTT
TRBJ2-2	.	TRBV24-1	few	CATSDLRDSGNTGELFF	TGTGCCACCAGTGATTTGAGGGACTCAGGAAACACCGGGGAGCTGTTTTTT
TRBJ2-1	TRBD2	TRBV2	many	CASSLAAGTSTYNEQFF	TGTGCCAGCAGCCTCGCGGCCGGGACTAGCACCTACAATGAGCAGTTCTTC
TRBJ2-1	.	TRBV5-6	many	CASTLGLSYNEQFF	TGTGCCAGCACCCTGGGACTCTCCTACAATGAGCAGTTCTTC
TRBJ1-1	TRBD1	TRBV4-1	.	CASSNSLQGLNTEAFF	TGCGCCAGCAGCAACTCATTACAGGGGTTGAACACTGAAGCTTTCTTT
TRBJ1-1	TRBD1	TRBV7-6	many	CASSLWGTGETEAFF	TGTGCCAGCAGCTTATGGGGGACAGGGGAGACTGAAGCTTTCTTT
TRBJ2-4	.	TRBV19	.	CASRKNRVGNIQYF	TGTGCCAGTAGGAAAAACAGGGTCGGAAACATTCAGTACTTC
TRBJ2-3	TRBD1	TRBV29-1	many	CSVDGTGGGQGTDTQYF	TGCAGCGTTGACGGGACAGGGGGCGGGCAAGGCACAGATACGCAGTATTTT
TRBJ2-7	.	TRBV28	many	CASSAHGLTLSYEQYF	TGTGCCAGCAGTGCCCACGGACTGACCCTCTCCTACGAGCAGTACTTC